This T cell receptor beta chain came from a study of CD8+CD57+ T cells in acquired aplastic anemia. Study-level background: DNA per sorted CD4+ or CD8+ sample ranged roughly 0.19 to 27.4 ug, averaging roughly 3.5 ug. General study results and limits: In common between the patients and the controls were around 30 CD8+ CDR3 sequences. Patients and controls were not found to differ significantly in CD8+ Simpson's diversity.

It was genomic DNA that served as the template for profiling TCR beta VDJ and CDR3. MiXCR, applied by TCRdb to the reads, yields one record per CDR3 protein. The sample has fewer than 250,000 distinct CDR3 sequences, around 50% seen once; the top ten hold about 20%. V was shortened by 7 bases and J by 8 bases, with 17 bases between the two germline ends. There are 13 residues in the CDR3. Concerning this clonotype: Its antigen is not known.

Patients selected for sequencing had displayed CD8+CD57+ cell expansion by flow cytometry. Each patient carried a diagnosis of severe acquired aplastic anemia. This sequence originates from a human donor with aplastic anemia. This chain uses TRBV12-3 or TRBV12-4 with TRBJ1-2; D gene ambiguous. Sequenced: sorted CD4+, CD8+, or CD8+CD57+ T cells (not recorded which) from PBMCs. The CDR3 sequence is CASTHQDLLGYTF. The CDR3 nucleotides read TGTGCCAGCACCCACCAGGACCTCCTCGGCTACACCTTC.